This entry describes one T cell receptor beta chain. The data were taken from a study of blood T cell repertoires in COVID-19. Study at large: COVID-19 samples collected from the United States, Italy and Spain covered acute and convalescent phases.

This CDR3 region has 13 residues. Germline CDR1 SGHNT, CDR2 YENEEA. The germline V and J ends were trimmed by 5 bases and 1 base, with 8 bases remaining between them. This table comes from immunoSEQ multiplex PCR, and its TCRdb copy is limited to in-frame clones, with some not included. The sample yields around 250,000 clones, roughly 85% seen once. Sequencing was done on a sample of PBMCs or T cells enriched from blood (not recorded which). The chain employs TRBV11-3 and TRBJ1-1; D is unclear. The receptor was isolated from a woman aged 45-60 years who had been exposed to COVID-19. The CDR3 nucleotides are TGTGCCAGCAGCCTACGAGGGAACACTGAAGCTTTCTTT. Translated: CASSLRGNTEAFF.